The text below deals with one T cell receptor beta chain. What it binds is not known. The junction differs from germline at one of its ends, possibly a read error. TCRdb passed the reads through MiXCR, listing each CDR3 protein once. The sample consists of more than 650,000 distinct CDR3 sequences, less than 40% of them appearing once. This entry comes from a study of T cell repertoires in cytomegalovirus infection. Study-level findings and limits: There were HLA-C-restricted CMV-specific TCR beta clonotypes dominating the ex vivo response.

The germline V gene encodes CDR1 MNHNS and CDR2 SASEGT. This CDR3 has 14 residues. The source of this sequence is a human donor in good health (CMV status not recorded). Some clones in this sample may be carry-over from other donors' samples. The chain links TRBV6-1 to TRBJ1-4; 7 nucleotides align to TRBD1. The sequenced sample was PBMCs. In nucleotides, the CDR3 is TGTGCCAGCAGGTTCGGGACAGCTAATGAAAAACTGATTTTT. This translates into CASRFGTANEKLIF.